This entry describes one T cell receptor beta chain. Its antigen is as yet unknown. Pooling was applied to second doses at about 4 or about 12 weeks. This entry comes from a study of T cell responses to AZD1222 COVID-19 vaccine. This table comes from immunoSEQ multiplex PCR, and its TCRdb copy is limited to in-frame clones, with some not included. The sample records around 54,000 clones, 75% to 90% being singletons. General study results and limits: There were repertoire samples only from the period after the peak T cell response. Compared with day 0, the breadth and depth of the Spike-specific TCR repertoire rose significantly after two doses of AZD1222. Nearly half of spike-specific TCRs reportedly go after variant regions that carry no mutations.

Germline CDR1 ENHRY, CDR2 SYGVKD. V was clipped by 6 bases and J by 8 bases, with 11 bases between them. This CDR3 contains 12 residues. Source: peripheral blood, taken 28 days after the second AZD1222 dose. This clonotype originated in an adult who received the AZD1222 COVID-19 vaccine. This chain links TRBV10-3 with TRBJ2-1; D is ambiguous. DNA of the CDR3: TGTGCCATCAGGGATCAGAGCCATGAGCAGTTCTTC. Residues: CAIRDQSHEQFF.